Presented here are 9 T cell receptor beta chains from one specimen sequenced in a study of T cell responses to AZD1222 COVID-19 vaccine. Repertoires were generated with immunoSEQ multiplex PCR, while TCRdb's copy carries only in-frame clones and drops some. The sample contains tens of thousands of clones, 75% to 90% of which appear only once. The specimen comprised peripheral blood, sampled on day 0 of AZD1222 vaccination. Source of these receptors: an adult in good health.

V gene TRBV27 combines with J gene TRBJ2-1, with 12 nucleotides matching TRBD2. From germline, CDR1 is MNHEY and CDR2 SMNVEV (reference sequence). After removal of 3 bases from V and 6 bases from J, the junction contained 3 bases not matched to a gene. There are 15 residues in the CDR3. The CDR3 DNA follows: TGTGCCAGCAGTTTCCTAGCGGGAGGGGGCAATGAGCAGTTCTTC. It encodes CASSFLAGGGNEQFF.

The chain links TRBV7-9 to TRBJ1-4; possible D gene TRBD1, 5 bases. The CDR3 sequence is 17 residues long. Germline loops: CDR1 SEHNR, CDR2 FQNEAQ (reference sequence). Trimming cost V 4 bases and J 9 bases, with 24 bases left between them. DNA of the CDR3: TGTGCCAGCAGCTCTACGGTTGGGACCTCCAATACCCAAAAACTGTTTTTT. It yields the protein CASSSTVGTSNTQKLFF.

This sequence joins TRBV19 and TRBJ1-1; D is undetermined. In germline, CDR1 is LNHDA, CDR2 SQIVND (reference sequence). V was trimmed by 9 bases and J by 0 bases, leaving 14 bases between them. CDR3 length: 14 residues. CDR3 coding DNA: TGTGCCAGGGTATTCCCACCTCTGAACACTGAAGCTTTCTTT. As protein: CARVFPPLNTEAFF.

The chain combines TRBV16 with TRBJ2-1; possibly TRBD2 for D (6 bases). In germline, CDR1 is KGHSY, CDR2 FQNENV. The CDR3 loop spans 15 amino acids. V was shortened by 0 bases and J by 7 bases, with 13 bases between the two germline ends. CDR3 sequence: CASSQSIEGRNEQFF. As DNA, the CDR3 is TGTGCCAGCAGCCAATCTATCGAGGGGAGGAATGAGCAGTTCTTC.

This sequence joins TRBV7-9 and TRBJ1-1; no firm D call. The CDR3 sequence is 12 residues long. V lost 10 bases and J 5 bases, leaving 14 bases between the germline ends. CDR1 is SEHNR, CDR2 FQNEAQ, per germline (reference sequence). DNA of the CDR3: TGTGCCATTGGGGAGGGCGGGACTGAAGCTTTCTTT. Its translation is CAIGEGGTEAFF.

The rearrangement joins TRBV28 to TRBJ2-7; 8 positions agree with TRBD2. The germline gives CDR1 MDHEN, CDR2 SYDVKM. J was trimmed by 0 bases and V by 5 bases; bases with no gene match: 6. There are 15 residues in the CDR3. The CDR3 sequence: CASSRERESSYEQYF. CDR3 DNA sequence: TGTGCCAGCAGTCGTGAGCGGGAGTCCTCCTACGAGCAGTACTTC.

This sequence joins TRBV6-4 and TRBJ1-2; perhaps TRBD1 as D (5 bases). Looked up from germline, CDR1 is MRHNA and CDR2 is SNTAGT. This CDR3 spans 15 amino acids. Deletions cut 0 bases from V and 6 bases from J, with 14 bases between. The CDR3 DNA reads as TGTGCCAGCAGTGACTCGCAGGGAGACTCCCATGGCTACACCTTC. Protein product: CASSDSQGDSHGYTF.

This clone has a single count. The rearrangement joins TRBV28 to TRBJ2-2, with 13 bases identical to TRBD2. Germline V gene sequence: CDR1 MDHEN, CDR2 SYDVKM. V shed 5 bases, J shed 7 bases, and the junction held 10 bases outside the gene matches. This CDR3 spans 17 amino acids. This chain's CDR3 is CASSKRLAGGLSGELFF. CDR3 in DNA: TGTGCCAGCAGTAAAAGACTAGCGGGAGGCCTGAGCGGGGAGCTGTTTTTT.

The chain employs TRBV9 and TRBJ2-3; D uncertain. Trimming cost V 2 bases and J 5 bases, with 6 bases left between them. Germline V CDR1 and CDR2: SGDLS, YYNGEE. The CDR3 has 12 residues. CDR3 residues: CASSVIEDTQYF. The DNA for the CDR3 is TGTGCCAGCAGCGTCATAGAAGATACGCAGTATTTT.